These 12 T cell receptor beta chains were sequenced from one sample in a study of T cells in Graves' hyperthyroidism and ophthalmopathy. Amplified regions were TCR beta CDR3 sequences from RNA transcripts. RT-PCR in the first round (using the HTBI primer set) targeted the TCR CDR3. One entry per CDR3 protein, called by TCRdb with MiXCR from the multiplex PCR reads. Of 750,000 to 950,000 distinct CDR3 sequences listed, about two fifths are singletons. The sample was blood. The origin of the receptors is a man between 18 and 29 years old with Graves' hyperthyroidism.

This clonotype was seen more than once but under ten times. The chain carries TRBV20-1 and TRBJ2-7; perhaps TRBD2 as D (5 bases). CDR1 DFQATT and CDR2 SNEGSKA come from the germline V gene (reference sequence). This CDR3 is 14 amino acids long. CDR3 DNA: TGCAGCACCCTCCCATCGGGATCTTCCTACGAGCAGTACTTC. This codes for CSTLPSGSSYEQYF.

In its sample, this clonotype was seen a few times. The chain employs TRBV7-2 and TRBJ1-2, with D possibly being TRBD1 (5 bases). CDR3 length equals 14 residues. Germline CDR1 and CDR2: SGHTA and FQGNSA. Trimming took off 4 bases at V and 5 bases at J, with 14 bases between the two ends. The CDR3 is CASSSRAGKYGYTF. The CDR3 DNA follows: TGTGCCAGCAGCTCCAGGGCCGGGAAGTATGGCTACACCTTC.

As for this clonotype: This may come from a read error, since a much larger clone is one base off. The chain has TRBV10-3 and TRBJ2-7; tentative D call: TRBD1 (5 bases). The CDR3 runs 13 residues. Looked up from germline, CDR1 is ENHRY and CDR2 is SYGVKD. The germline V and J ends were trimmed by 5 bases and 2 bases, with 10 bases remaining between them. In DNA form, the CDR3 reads TGTGCCATCAGTTTAGAGACAGCCTACGAGCAGTACTTC. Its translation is CAISLETAYEQYF.

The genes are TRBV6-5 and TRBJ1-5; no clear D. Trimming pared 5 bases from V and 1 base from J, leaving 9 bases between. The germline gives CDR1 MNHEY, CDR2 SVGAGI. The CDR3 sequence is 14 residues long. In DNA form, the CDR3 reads TGTGCCAGCAGTGATAGTTGGAGCAATCAGCCCCAGCATTTT. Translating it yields CASSDSWSNQPQHF.

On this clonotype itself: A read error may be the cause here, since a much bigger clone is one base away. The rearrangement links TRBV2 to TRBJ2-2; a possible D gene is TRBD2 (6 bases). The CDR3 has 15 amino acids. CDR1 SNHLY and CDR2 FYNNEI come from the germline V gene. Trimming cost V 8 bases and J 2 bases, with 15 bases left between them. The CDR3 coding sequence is TGTGCCAGCGGCTTCGGGACTCCCAACACCGGGGAGCTGTTTTTT. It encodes CASGFGTPNTGELFF.

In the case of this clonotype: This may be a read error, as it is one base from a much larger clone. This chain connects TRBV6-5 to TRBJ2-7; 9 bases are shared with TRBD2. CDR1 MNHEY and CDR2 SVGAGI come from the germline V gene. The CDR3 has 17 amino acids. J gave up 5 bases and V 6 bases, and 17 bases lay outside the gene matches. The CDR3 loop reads CASREIGAGGSFDEQYF. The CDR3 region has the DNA TGTGCCAGCAGGGAAATCGGAGCGGGAGGCTCATTCGACGAGCAGTACTTC.

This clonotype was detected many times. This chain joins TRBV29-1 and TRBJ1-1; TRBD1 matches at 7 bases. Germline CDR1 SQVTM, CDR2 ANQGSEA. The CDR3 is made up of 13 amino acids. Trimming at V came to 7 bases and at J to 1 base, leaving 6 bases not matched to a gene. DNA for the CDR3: TGCAGCGCGCGACAGGGCGAGAACACTGAAGCTTTCTTT. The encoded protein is CSARQGENTEAFF.

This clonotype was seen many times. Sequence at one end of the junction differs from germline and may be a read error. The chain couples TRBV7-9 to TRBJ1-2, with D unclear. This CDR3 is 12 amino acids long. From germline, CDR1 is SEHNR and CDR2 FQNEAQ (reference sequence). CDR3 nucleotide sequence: TGTGCCAGCAGTTTAGGTTTACATGGCTACACCTTC. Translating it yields CASSLGLHGYTF.

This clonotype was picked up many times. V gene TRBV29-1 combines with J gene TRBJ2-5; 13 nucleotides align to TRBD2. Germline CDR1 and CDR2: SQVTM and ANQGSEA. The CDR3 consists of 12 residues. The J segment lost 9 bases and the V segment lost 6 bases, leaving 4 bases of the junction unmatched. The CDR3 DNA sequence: TGCAGCGTCCTGGGACTAGCGGGGTCCCAGTACTTC. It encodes CSVLGLAGSQYF.

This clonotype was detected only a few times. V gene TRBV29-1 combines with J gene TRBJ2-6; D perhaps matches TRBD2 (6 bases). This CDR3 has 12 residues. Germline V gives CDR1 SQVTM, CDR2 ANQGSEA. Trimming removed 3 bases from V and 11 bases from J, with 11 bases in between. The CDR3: CSVDWGVDVLTF. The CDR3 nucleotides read TGCAGCGTTGACTGGGGGGTCGACGTCCTGACTTTC.

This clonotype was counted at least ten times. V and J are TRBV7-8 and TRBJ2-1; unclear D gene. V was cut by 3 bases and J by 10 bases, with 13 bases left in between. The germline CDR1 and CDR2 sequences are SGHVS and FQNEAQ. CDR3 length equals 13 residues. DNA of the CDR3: TGTGCCAGCAGCTTCTACGAGAGTAACGAGCAGTTCTTC. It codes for CASSFYESNEQFF.

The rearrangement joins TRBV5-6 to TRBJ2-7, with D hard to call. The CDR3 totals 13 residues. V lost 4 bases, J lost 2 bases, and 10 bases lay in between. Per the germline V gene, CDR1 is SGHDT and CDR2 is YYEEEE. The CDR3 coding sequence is TGTGCCAGCAGCGTGGACCCGACCTACGAGCAGTACTTC. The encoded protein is CASSVDPTYEQYF.